The rows below give T cell receptor beta chains drawn from one sample of a study of shared clonotypes between healthy human individuals. Assay used: immunoSEQ multiplex PCR; TCRdb lists only in-frame clones, some missing. The table lists just over 2,000,000 clones, 85% to 95% of them singletons. Sample: naive CD4+ T cells sorted from blood. Source of these receptors: a young man in good health. The CDR3 runs from the conserved cysteine through the conserved F or W. Each record gives: J gene, D gene, V gene, clone size, CDR3 protein, CDR3 DNA. The D gene is left open where the match is weak. Not all rows give a size; the values are once, few, many and, for expanded clones, a class.

TRBJ2-7 | TRBD1 | TRBV28 | - | CASNRGSSYEQYF | TGTGCCAGCAACAGGGGGAGCTCCTACGAGCAGTACTTC
TRBJ2-7 | TRBD2 | TRBV7-2 | - | CASSSGRLAGLYEQYF | TGTGCCAGCAGCTCTGGTAGACTAGCGGGACTGTACGAGCAGTACTTC
TRBJ2-3 | TRBD2 | TRBV2 | - | CARKLSGSTDTQYF | TGTGCCAGAAAACTTAGCGGGAGCACAGATACGCAGTATTTT
TRBJ1-5 | - | TRBV28 | - | CASSLLGYSNQPQHF | TGTGCCAGCAGTTTATTAGGATATAGCAATCAGCCCCAGCATTTT
TRBJ2-5 | - | TRBV28 | - | CASSNSITQETQYF | TGTGCCAGCAGTAATAGCATTACTCAAGAGACCCAGTACTTC
TRBJ1-6 | TRBD1 | TRBV4-2 | - | CASSVQGEYNSPLHF | TGTGCCAGCAGCGTTCAGGGGGAATATAATTCACCCCTCCACTTT
TRBJ1-6 | - | TRBV6-1 | - | CASSEVFGSYNSPLHF | TGTGCCAGCAGTGAAGTCTTCGGCTCCTATAATTCACCCCTCCACTTT
TRBJ2-5 | - | TRBV20-1 | - | CSPRMETQYF | TGCAGTCCAAGGATGGAGACCCAGTACTTC
TRBJ2-5 | - | TRBV18 | - | CASSPRRNQETQYF | TGTGCCAGCTCACCTAGAAGAAACCAAGAGACCCAGTACTTC
TRBJ1-6 | - | TRBV2 | once | CASRADSSPLHF | TGTGCCAGCAGGGCGGACAGTTCACCCCTCCACTTT
TRBJ2-2 | - | TRBV5-1 | - | CASSLAGPGLAGELFF | TGCGCCAGCAGCTTGGCCGGGCCAGGACTCGCCGGGGAGCTGTTTTTT
TRBJ2-3 | - | TRBV5-1 | - | CASSYERGSDTQYF | TGCGCCAGCAGCTATGAGAGGGGCTCCGATACGCAGTATTTT
TRBJ1-5 | - | TRBV19 | few | CASSTAISGYQPQHF | TGTGCCAGTAGTACCGCGATCAGCGGCTATCAGCCCCAGCATTTT
TRBJ2-3 | - | TRBV7-2 | - | CASSIRVWGTDTQYF | TGTGCCAGCAGCATCAGGGTGTGGGGCACAGATACGCAGTATTTT
TRBJ2-2 | - | TRBV10-1 | once | CASSEAGSPATGELFF | TGCGCCAGCAGTGAAGCCGGGAGCCCTGCGACCGGGGAGCTGTTTTTT
TRBJ2-5 | - | TRBV6-5 | - | CASSRYRQETQYF | TGTGCCAGCAGTAGGTACAGGCAAGAGACCCAGTACTTC
TRBJ2-5 | TRBD2 | TRBV28 | - | CASRGMGGVKKETQYF | TGTGCCAGCAGGGGGATGGGAGGGGTGAAGAAGGAGACCCAGTACTTC
TRBJ1-5 | - | TRBV30 | - | CAWSVPEGQPQHF | TGTGCCTGGAGTGTACCGGAGGGGCAGCCCCAGCATTTT
TRBJ2-3 | - | TRBV7-2 | - | CASSLVSNPTDTQYF | TGTGCCAGCAGCTTAGTCTCTAATCCCACAGATACGCAGTATTTT
TRBJ2-5 | TRBD1 | TRBV7-2 | - | CASSRPGGETQYF | TGTGCCAGCAGCCGCCCAGGGGGAGAGACCCAGTACTTC
TRBJ2-3 | TRBD2 | TRBV4-2 | - | CASSQDGSGGAYTDTQYF | TGTGCCAGCAGCCAAGATGGCAGCGGGGGGGCTTATACAGATACGCAGTATTTT
TRBJ1-5 | TRBD1 | TRBV27 | - | CASSSGQGIQPQHF | TGTGCCAGCAGTTCGGGACAGGGCATCCAGCCCCAGCATTTT
TRBJ2-3 | - | TRBV30 | few | CAWSKGGSTDTQYF | TGTGCCTGGAGTAAGGGCGGAAGCACAGATACGCAGTATTTT
TRBJ1-6 | - | TRBV19 | - | CASTIWGSNSPLHF | TGTGCCAGTACTATATGGGGTTCTAATTCACCCCTCCACTTT
TRBJ2-3 | - | TRBV7-2 | - | CASRNSGTDTQYF | TGTGCCAGCAGAAATAGCGGTACAGATACGCAGTATTTT